This T cell receptor beta chain stems from a study of T cells after yellow fever vaccination. TCRdb called the 5' RACE reads again in MiXCR, with one record for every CDR3 protein. The profile covers some 340,000 distinct CDR3 sequences, with over 4% appearing a single time and 20% to 25% taken by the ten largest. Between the trimmed V and J ends, which lost 0 bases and 4 bases, there was a span of 7 bases. Germline V CDR1 and CDR2: SGDLS, YYNGEE. This CDR3 is 14 amino acids long. The chain combines TRBV9 with TRBJ1-4, with D uncertain. This receptor was obtained from a man younger than 35 who received the YFV17D yellow fever vaccine. Sequenced material: PBMCs, taken 5 days after the yellow fever booster vaccination. CDR3: CASSVGGFNEKLFF. In DNA, the CDR3 is TGTGCCAGCAGCGTAGGGGGTTTTAATGAAAAACTGTTTTTT. Based on the CDR3 plus reference TRBV9 and TRBJ1-4, the full variable domain is DSGVTQTPKHLITATGQRVTLRCSPRSGDLSVYWYQQSLDQGLQFLIQYYNGEERAKGNILERFSAQQFPDLHSELNLSSLELGDSALYFCASSVGGFNEKLFFGSGTQLSVL.